Below, 30 T cell receptor beta chains from the same sample are listed, as sequenced in a study of neoadjuvant nivolumab and ipilimumab in lung cancer. TCRdb's copy holds only in-frame clones and misses some; the assay was immunoSEQ multiplex PCR. The repertoire holds tens of thousands of clones, about 88% seen once, with roughly 3.4% in the top ten. The sample was peripheral blood, taken before neoadjuvant nivolumab, alone or with ipilimumab. The source is an adult with non-small cell lung cancer.

The V gene is TRBV18, the J gene TRBJ2-3; D is ambiguous. From germline, CDR1 is KGHSH and CDR2 LQKENI. CDR3 length: 13 amino acids. V lost 0 bases, J lost 10 bases, and 11 bases lay in between. The CDR3 here is CASSPPVLSSQYF. CDR3 DNA sequence: TGTGCCAGCTCACCACCGGTGCTCTCATCGCAGTATTTT.

V is TRBV18 and J is TRBJ2-7, with 7 bases aligning to TRBD1. Germline CDR1 reads KGHSH; CDR2 reads LQKENI. V lost 3 bases, J lost 7 bases, and 3 bases stayed unmatched. This CDR3 spans 12 amino acids. The CDR3, as DNA: TGTGCCAGCTCACCCGGACAGGAGGAGCAGTACTTC. Its translation is CASSPGQEEQYF.

The rearrangement joins TRBV15 to TRBJ2-7, with D unclear. The ends were cut back, 3 bases at V and 4 bases at J, with 13 bases in the middle. This CDR3 has 14 residues. The germline gives CDR1 LNHNV, CDR2 YYDKDF (reference sequence). The CDR3 spells CATSSQSSGYEQYF. DNA for the CDR3: TGTGCCACCAGCAGTCAAAGTAGTGGGTACGAGCAGTACTTC.

This chain uses TRBV6-1 with TRBJ1-2, with TRBD1 matching 10 bases. Germline V gives CDR1 MNHNS, CDR2 SASEGT. J was trimmed by 5 bases and V by 6 bases; bases with no gene match: 6. There are 14 residues in the CDR3. CDR3 residues: CASRGTGVNYGYTF. CDR3 coding DNA: TGTGCCAGCAGGGGGACAGGGGTTAATTATGGCTACACCTTC.

The chain carries TRBV6-1 and TRBJ2-7; 9 bases match TRBD1. The germline gives CDR1 MNHNS, CDR2 SASEGT. The CDR3 spans 13 residues. V trimming: 10 bases; J trimming: 5 bases; junction bases outside the gene matches: 9. The CDR3 bases are TGTGCCACAGAGAGGACAGGGGTCAACGAGCAGTACTTC. It yields the protein CATERTGVNEQYF.

V usage is TRBV5-1 and J usage is TRBJ2-2; D gene ambiguous. Germline CDR1 reads SGHRS; CDR2 reads YFSETQ. This CDR3 contains 13 residues. Trimming left V 0 bases short and J 5 bases short, with 5 bases between. Here the CDR3 reads CASSLDLTGELFF. The CDR3 nucleotides read TGCGCCAGCAGCTTGGACTTGACCGGGGAGCTGTTTTTT.

The chain combines TRBV20-1 with TRBJ2-1; no clear D gene. This CDR3 has 11 residues. Germline V CDR1 and CDR2: DFQATT, SNEGSKA (reference sequence). V was cut by 3 bases and J by 9 bases, with 9 bases left in between. CDR3 in amino acids: CSASPQVEQFF. CDR3 nucleotide sequence: TGCAGTGCTAGCCCCCAGGTTGAGCAGTTCTTC.

The chain has TRBV7-9 and TRBJ2-5; possibly TRBD1 for D (5 bases). V dropped 0 bases and J dropped 5 bases, with 13 bases sitting between them. Germline V gene sequence: CDR1 SEHNR, CDR2 FQNEAQ (reference sequence). The length of the CDR3 is 15 residues. The CDR3 DNA reads as TGTGCCAGCAGCTTAGCAAGGACCCAGGGCGAGACCCAGTACTTC. This encodes CASSLARTQGETQYF.

This clone is a singleton in its sample. The chain is built from TRBV10-1 and TRBJ2-7; D is tentatively TRBD1 or TRBD2 (5 bases each). Germline V lookup: CDR1 WNHNN, CDR2 SYGVQD (reference sequence). Between the trimmed V and J ends, which lost 9 bases and 3 bases, there was a span of 12 bases. The CDR3 loop spans 12 amino acids. CDR3 sequence reads: CASPGTVYEQYF. The CDR3, as DNA: TGCGCCAGTCCCGGGACGGTCTACGAGCAGTACTTC.

The V and J genes are TRBV7-9 and TRBJ2-7, with 8 nucleotides matching TRBD2. The V gene end was trimmed by 4 bases and the J gene end by 0 bases; junction bases not matched to a gene: 2. CDR1 is SEHNR and CDR2 is FQNEAQ in the germline V gene (reference sequence). This CDR3 contains 14 residues. CDR3: CASSSLAGSYEQYF. The CDR3 DNA reads TGTGCCAGCAGCTCCCTAGCGGGCTCCTACGAGCAGTACTTC.

The genes are TRBV7-3 and TRBJ2-6; TRBD1 or TRBD2 may be the D gene (5 bases each). This CDR3 region has 18 residues. Germline CDR1 SGHTA, CDR2 FQGTGA. The V end was cut by 5 bases, the J end by 2 bases, with 19 bases between. The CDR3, as DNA: TGTGCCAGCAGCACCACCGGGACCCAAGGGCCTGGGGCCAACGTCCTGACTTTC. It translates to CASSTTGTQGPGANVLTF.

This chain connects TRBV30 to TRBJ1-1; D is ambiguous. Deletions cut 4 bases from V and 4 bases from J, with 4 bases between. CDR3 size: 10 residues. Looked up from germline, CDR1 is GTSNPN and CDR2 is SVGIG (reference sequence). The CDR3 DNA reads TGTGCCTGGAAGCTCACTGAAGCTTTCTTT. It specifies CAWKLTEAFF.

Only a few counts were recorded for this clone. The rearrangement uses TRBV29-1 and TRBJ2-1; 8 bases fit TRBD1. Germline CDR1 reads SQVTM; CDR2 reads ANQGSEA. The trim removed 2 bases at V and 2 bases at J, leaving 2 bases unmatched. The CDR3 has 14 amino acids. CDR3 in DNA: TGCAGCGTTGAAAAGGACAGGGCCTACAATGAGCAGTTCTTC. It codes for CSVEKDRAYNEQFF.

This chain links TRBV18 with TRBJ2-7; 8 positions match TRBD2. CDR3 size: 16 residues. CDR1 KGHSH and CDR2 LQKENI come from the germline V gene. V trimming: 3 bases; J trimming: 4 bases; junction bases outside the gene matches: 11. The CDR3 is CASSPPLAGSPYEQYF. For the CDR3, the DNA is TGTGCCAGCTCACCTCCTTTAGCGGGGTCCCCTTACGAGCAGTACTTC. The full variable domain, in which reference TRBV18 and TRBJ2-7 provide the parts outside the CDR3, is NAGVMQNPRHLVRRRGQEARLRCSPMKGHSHVYWYRQLPEEGLKFMVYLQKENIIDESGMPKERFSAEFPKEGPSILRIQQVVRGDSAAYFCASSPPLAGSPYEQYFGPGTRLTVT.

This chain joins TRBV7-9 and TRBJ1-2; perhaps TRBD1 as D (6 bases). CDR1 is SEHNR, CDR2 FQNEAQ, per germline (reference sequence). CDR3 size: 14 residues. V gave up 5 bases and J gave up 5 bases, with 15 bases separating them. The CDR3 sequence: CASSPQGIPYGYTF. In DNA, the CDR3 is TGTGCCAGCAGCCCCCAGGGGATTCCATATGGCTACACCTTC.

The chain combines TRBV7-3 with TRBJ2-3, with a weak D call TRBD2 (6 bases). Germline V gene data show CDR1 as SGHTA and CDR2 as FQGTGA. V was clipped by 5 bases and J by 0 bases, with 18 bases between them. The CDR3 sequence is 17 residues long. The DNA of the CDR3 is TGTGCCAGCAGCCCCCGAAGAGGCGGGGCAAGCACAGATACGCAGTATTTT. Its protein is CASSPRRGGASTDTQYF.

Remarks on this clone: Different DNA sequences within this sample yield the same CDR3. V and J are TRBV7-2 and TRBJ2-7; D perhaps matches TRBD2 (6 bases). V was cut by 0 bases and J by 2 bases, with 8 bases left in between. Germline lookup yields CDR1 SGHTA and CDR2 FQGNSA. The CDR3 has 14 amino acids. The CDR3 DNA is TGTGCCAGCAGCTTAGCGGGAGGAGCCTACGAGCAGTACTTC. The encoded protein is CASSLAGGAYEQYF.

The V and J genes are TRBV6-4 and TRBJ1-3, with D possibly being TRBD1 (6 bases). The germline V gene has CDR1 MRHNA and CDR2 SNTAGT. The CDR3 covers 15 residues. V was shortened by 3 bases and J by 0 bases, with 9 bases between the two germline ends. The CDR3 loop is CASSETGASGNTIYF. The CDR3 nucleotides are TGTGCCAGCAGTGAGACAGGAGCCTCTGGAAACACCATATATTTT.

This clone was detected only once. Written as DNA, the CDR3 is TGTGCCAGCAGCTCCCTGCAGGGGGTTTTAGGCAATCAGCCCCAGCATTTT. Encoded protein: CASSSLQGVLGNQPQHF. The chain recombines TRBV5-5 with TRBJ1-5; 7 bases match TRBD1. The germline CDR1 and CDR2 sequences are SGHKS and YYEKEE (reference sequence). This CDR3 has 17 residues. V dropped 3 bases and J dropped 2; count of bases not matched to a gene: 11.

This chain joins TRBV7-3 and TRBJ2-5, with D tentatively TRBD2 (5 bases). V was clipped by 5 bases and J by 5 bases, with 18 bases between them. CDR1 and CDR2 (germline): SGHTA, FQGTGA. The CDR3 is 15 residues long. The CDR3 here is CASSPNSLEGETQYF. The CDR3 bases are TGTGCCAGCAGCCCTAACTCACTAGAAGGGGAGACCCAGTACTTC.

This clone was observed a single time. V usage is TRBV2 and J usage is TRBJ1-4, with unresolved D. Per the germline V gene, CDR1 is SNHLY and CDR2 is FYNNEI. V was shortened by 7 bases and J by 0 bases, with 9 bases between the two germline ends. This CDR3 has 14 residues. The CDR3: CASKGTSTNEKLFF. For the CDR3, the DNA is TGTGCCAGCAAGGGCACTTCAACTAATGAAAAACTGTTTTTT.

This rearrangement joins TRBV11-3 to TRBJ2-7; D gene ambiguous. The CDR3 is 13 residues long. The V end lost 0 bases, the J end lost 6 bases, and 9 bases lay between the germline ends. The germline V gene encodes CDR1 SGHNT and CDR2 YENEEA. The CDR3 loop is CASSLEEEGEQYF. In DNA, the CDR3 is TGTGCCAGCAGCTTAGAAGAGGAAGGCGAGCAGTACTTC.

This clone was counted a single time. This sequence joins TRBV18 and TRBJ1-4; no firm D call. The ends were cut back, 2 bases at V and 5 bases at J, with 12 bases in the middle. Germline assignment: CDR1 KGHSH and CDR2 LQKENI. The CDR3 consists of 15 residues. The CDR3 region has the DNA TGTGCCAGCTCACCAGGTGACGGGAGAAATGAAAAACTGTTTTTT. It is translated as CASSPGDGRNEKLFF. The full variable domain, with the rest looked up from reference TRBV18 and TRBJ1-4, is NAGVMQNPRHLVRRRGQEARLRCSPMKGHSHVYWYRQLPEEGLKFMVYLQKENIIDESGMPKERFSAEFPKEGPSILRIQQVVRGDSAAYFCASSPGDGRNEKLFFGSGTQLSVL.

This clone showed up just once. The chain carries TRBV6-1 and TRBJ1-1; no clear D gene. This CDR3 spans 13 amino acids. Germline CDR1 and CDR2: MNHNS and SASEGT. V was clipped by 6 bases and J by 5 bases, with 13 bases between them. The CDR3 protein is CASSLRARTEAFF. CDR3 coding DNA: TGTGCCAGCAGCCTCCGGGCTCGGACTGAAGCTTTCTTT.

The chain joins TRBV9 to TRBJ2-5; maybe TRBD1 (5 bases). V was pared by 0 bases and J by 5 bases, with 8 bases between. This CDR3 is 13 amino acids long. The germline CDR1 and CDR2 sequences are SGDLS and YYNGEE. The CDR3 region has the DNA TGTGCCAGCAGCGTAGAATACAGGGAGACCCAGTACTTC. This sequence encodes CASSVEYRETQYF.

V gene TRBV27 combines with J gene TRBJ2-3; no clear D gene. Germline assignment: CDR1 MNHEY and CDR2 SMNVEV (reference sequence). Trimming stripped 6 bases from V and 2 bases from J, with 15 bases between. The CDR3 is 15 amino acids. The DNA of the CDR3 is TGTGCCAGCAGCCGTACGCCGGGCTCCACAGATACGCAGTATTTT. Its protein product is CASSRTPGSTDTQYF.

The rearrangement joins TRBV6-1 to TRBJ2-3; D remains ambiguous. CDR3 length: 16 residues. V shed 0 bases and J shed 3 bases, with 13 bases lying between them. The germline V gene encodes CDR1 MNHNS and CDR2 SASEGT. The CDR3 protein is CASSEAPWTQTDTQYF. CDR3 nucleotides: TGTGCCAGCAGTGAAGCCCCCTGGACCCAAACAGATACGCAGTATTTT.

This clone was counted once. The J gene is TRBJ2-2, the V gene TRBV19; the match to TRBD2 covers 14 bases. V dropped 5 bases and J dropped 6; count of bases not matched to a gene: 5. This CDR3 has 16 residues. In germline, CDR1 is LNHDA, CDR2 SQIVND (reference sequence). This chain's CDR3 is CASSVPGLAGAGELFF. The CDR3 nucleotides are TGTGCCAGTAGTGTCCCGGGACTAGCGGGAGCCGGGGAGCTGTTTTTT.

The chain uses TRBV6-5 and TRBJ1-1; tentatively, D is TRBD1 (6 bases). V lost 6 bases and J lost 0, with 14 bases in between. Germline CDR1 MNHEY, CDR2 SVGAGI. The CDR3 spans 15 residues. CDR3 in amino acids: CASRRRQGMNTEAFF. The DNA for the CDR3 is TGTGCCAGCAGAAGACGTCAGGGGATGAACACTGAAGCTTTCTTT.

J is TRBJ2-7 and V is TRBV4-2; D gene ambiguous. CDR3 length: 18 amino acids. Germline loops: CDR1 LGHNA, CDR2 YNFKEQ. Trimming took off 1 base at V and 7 bases at J, with 26 bases between the two ends. In nucleotides, the CDR3 is TGTGCCAGCAGCCAAGTGTCCTTGGGCCTTAAGTATGGGCGGGAGCAGTACTTC. Amino acid sequence: CASSQVSLGLKYGREQYF.